The T cell receptor beta chain described here comes from a study of T cell clonality in common variable immunodeficiency. Whole-study results and caveats: Reportedly, TCR beta sequences from common variable immunodeficiency showed fewer deletions and N-nucleotide insertions. TCRbeta clonality was increased in CVID versus healthy controls. What drives increased CVID clonality needs T cell subpopulation sequencing.

V lost 5 bases and J 5 bases, leaving 21 bases between the germline ends. Germline loops: CDR1 DFQATT, CDR2 SNEGSKA (reference sequence). CDR3 length: 16 residues. At least ten counts were recorded for this clone. No antigen is known for it. The sequence runs out 3 residues before the end of the CDR3; the remainder is reconstructed from the germline J gene. Clones were sequenced by immunoSEQ multiplex PCR, and TCRdb holds only the in-frame ones, with some missing. The counts give approximately 81,000 clones, none of them seen only once; about 0.8% is held by the top ten. This TCR derives from a person aged 18 to 70 in good health. The sample was peripheral blood mononuclear cells. V gene TRBV20-1 combines with J gene TRBJ2-2; a weak D match, TRBD2 (6 bases). CDR3 bases read: TGCAGTGCTCCAGAGGCGTCCGGGACTTTAACCGGGGAG. Amino acid sequence: CSAPEASGTLTGE. The complete CDR3 protein is CSAPEASGTLTGELFF.